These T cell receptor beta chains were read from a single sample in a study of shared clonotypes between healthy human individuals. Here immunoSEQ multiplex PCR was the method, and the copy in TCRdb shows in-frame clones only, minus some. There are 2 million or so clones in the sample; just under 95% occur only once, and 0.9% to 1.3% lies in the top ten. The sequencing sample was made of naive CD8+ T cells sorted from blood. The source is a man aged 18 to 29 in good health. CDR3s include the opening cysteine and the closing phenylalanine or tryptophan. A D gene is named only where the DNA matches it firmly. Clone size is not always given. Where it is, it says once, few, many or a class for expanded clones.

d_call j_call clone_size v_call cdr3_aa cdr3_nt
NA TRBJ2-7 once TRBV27 CASSFPGLEQYF TGTGCCAGCAGTTTCCCAGGGCTCGAGCAGTACTTC
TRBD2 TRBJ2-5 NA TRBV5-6 CASSRGLAGMGETQYF TGTGCCAGCAGCCGGGGACTAGCGGGGATGGGAGAGACCCAGTACTTC
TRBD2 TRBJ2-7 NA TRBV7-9 CASSMITSGNEQYF TGTGCCAGCAGCATGATCACTAGCGGGAACGAGCAGTACTTC
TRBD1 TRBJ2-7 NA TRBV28 CASSSPGQGPEQYF TGTGCCAGCAGTTCTCCGGGACAGGGGCCCGAGCAGTACTTC
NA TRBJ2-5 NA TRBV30 CAWTASGETQYF TGTGCCTGGACGGCTTCGGGAGAGACCCAGTACTTC
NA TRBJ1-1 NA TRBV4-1 CASSQDGNTEAFF TGCGCCAGCAGCCAAGACGGCAACACTGAAGCTTTCTTT
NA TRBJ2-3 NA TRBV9 CASSVVGTWDNTQYF TGTGCCAGCAGCGTAGTGGGGACTTGGGATAATACGCAGTATTTT
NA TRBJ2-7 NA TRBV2 CASGDMDHSYEQYF TGTGCCAGCGGTGACATGGACCACAGCTACGAGCAGTACTTC
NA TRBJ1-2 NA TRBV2 CAAEGRNLLVYGYTF TGTGCCGCCGAGGGGCGGAACCTATTGGTGTATGGCTACACCTTC
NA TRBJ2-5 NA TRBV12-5 CASAKGFAETQYF TGTGCTAGTGCAAAGGGGTTTGCGGAGACCCAGTACTTC
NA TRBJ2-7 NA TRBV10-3 CAISESILSSYEQYF TGTGCCATCAGTGAGTCGATTCTTTCCTCCTACGAGCAGTACTTC
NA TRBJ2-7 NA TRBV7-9 CASSLDLSEQYF TGTGCCAGCAGCTTAGACCTATCCGAGCAGTACTTC
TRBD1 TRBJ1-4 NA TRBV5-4 CASSLAQGGRREKLFF TGTGCCAGCAGCTTGGCTCAGGGGGGAAGGCGTGAAAAACTGTTTTTT
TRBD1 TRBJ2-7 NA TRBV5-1 CASSLAGTGGNEQYF TGCGCCAGCAGCTTGGCCGGGACAGGGGGCAACGAGCAGTACTTC
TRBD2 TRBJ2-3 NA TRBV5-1 CASSLIPNSGGYTDTQYF TGCGCCAGCAGCTTGATCCCCAATAGCGGGGGGTACACAGATACGCAGTATTTT
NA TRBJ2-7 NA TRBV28 CASMATGDPYEQYF TGTGCCAGCATGGCTACAGGCGATCCCTACGAGCAGTACTTC
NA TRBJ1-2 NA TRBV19 CASSIRQIYGYTF TGTGCCAGTAGTATACGACAGATCTATGGCTACACCTTC
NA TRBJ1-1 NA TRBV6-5 CASGLRGSTEAFF TGTGCCAGCGGCCTTCGAGGGTCCACTGAAGCTTTCTTT
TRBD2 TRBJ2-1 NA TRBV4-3 CASSQDRVSGRALIYEQFF TGCGCCAGCAGCCAAGATCGGGTTAGCGGGAGGGCTCTTATCTATGAGCAGTTCTTC
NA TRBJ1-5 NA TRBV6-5 CASSYQGGNQPQHF TGTGCCAGCAGTTACCAGGGAGGGAATCAGCCCCAGCATTTT
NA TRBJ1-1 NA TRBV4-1 CASSQGPPGSGAFF TGCGCCAGCAGCCAAGGTCCCCCGGGATCCGGAGCTTTCTTT
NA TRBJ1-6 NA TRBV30 CAWSGGDGDNSPLHF TGTGCCTGGAGTGGTGGTGACGGAGATAATTCACCCCTCCACTTT
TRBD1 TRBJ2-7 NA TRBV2 CALRRDRGMYEQYF TGTGCCTTAAGGCGGGACAGGGGGATGTACGAGCAGTACTTC
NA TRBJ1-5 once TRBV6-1 CASSGGLGADQPQHF TGTGCCAGCAGCGGGGGCCTGGGGGCGGATCAGCCCCAGCATTTT
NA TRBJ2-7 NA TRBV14 CASSLWTGYEQYF TGTGCCAGCAGCTTGTGGACTGGATACGAGCAGTACTTC
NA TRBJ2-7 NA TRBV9 CASSAGVQNDDYEQYF TGTGCCAGCAGCGCCGGTGTACAGAACGATGACTACGAGCAGTACTTC
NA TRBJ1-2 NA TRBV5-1 CASSLGLQDPLNYGYTF TGCGCCAGCAGCTTGGGCCTACAGGACCCACTTAACTATGGCTACACCTTC
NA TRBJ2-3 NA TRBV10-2 CATEGGTTDTQYF TGCGCCACCGAGGGGGGGACCACAGATACGCAGTATTTT
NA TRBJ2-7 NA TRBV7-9 CASSLVGRDSYEQYF TGTGCCAGCAGCTTAGTCGGGCGGGACTCCTACGAGCAGTACTTC